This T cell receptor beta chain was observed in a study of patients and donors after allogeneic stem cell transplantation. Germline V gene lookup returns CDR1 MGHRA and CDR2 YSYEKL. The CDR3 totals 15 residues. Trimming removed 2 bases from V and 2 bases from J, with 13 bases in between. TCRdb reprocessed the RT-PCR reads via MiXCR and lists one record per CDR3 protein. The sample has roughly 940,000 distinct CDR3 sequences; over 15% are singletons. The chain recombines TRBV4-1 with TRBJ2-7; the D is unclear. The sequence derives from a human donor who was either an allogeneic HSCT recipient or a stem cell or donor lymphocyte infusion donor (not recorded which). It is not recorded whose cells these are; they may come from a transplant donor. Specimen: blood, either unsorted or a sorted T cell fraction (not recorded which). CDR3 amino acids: CASSQSLYATYEQYF. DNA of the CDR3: TGCGCCAGCAGCCAATCCCTTTACGCGACCTACGAGCAGTACTTC.